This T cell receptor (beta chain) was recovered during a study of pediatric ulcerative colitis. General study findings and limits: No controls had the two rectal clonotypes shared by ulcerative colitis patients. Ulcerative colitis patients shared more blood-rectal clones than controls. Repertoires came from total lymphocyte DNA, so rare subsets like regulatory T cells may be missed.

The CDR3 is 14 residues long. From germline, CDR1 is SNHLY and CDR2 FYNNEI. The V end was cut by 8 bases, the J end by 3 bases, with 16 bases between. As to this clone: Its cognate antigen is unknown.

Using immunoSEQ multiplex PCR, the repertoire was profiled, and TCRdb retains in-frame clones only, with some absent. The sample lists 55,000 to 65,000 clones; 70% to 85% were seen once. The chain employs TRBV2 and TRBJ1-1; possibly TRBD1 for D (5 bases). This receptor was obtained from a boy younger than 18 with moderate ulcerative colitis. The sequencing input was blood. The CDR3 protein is CASADSPWDTEAFF. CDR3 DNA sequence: TGTGCCAGCGCTGACAGTCCTTGGGACACTGAAGCTTTCTTT.